This TCR beta chain emerged from a study of blood T cell repertoires in COVID-19. As for the study in general: The samples span acute and convalescent COVID-19 from the United States, Italy and Spain.

The CDR3 runs to 13 residues. CDR1 is SQVTM, CDR2 ANQGSEA, per germline. With V trimmed by 5 bases and J by 6 bases, 7 bases remained unmatched. Seattle-derived patients entered the study during active infection and were followed longitudinally. Source study methods: Using reference gene primer amplification, nucleated cell counts were estimated. The protocol was immunoSEQ multiplex PCR, while the TCRdb copy is restricted to in-frame clones and leaves out a portion. That table furnishes V, J and clone size, whereas the DNA furnished D and trimming. This table has nearly 50,000 clones, more than 75% appearing once.

The source of this sequence is a woman of 80 years or more with COVID-19, enrolled during active disease. The chain links TRBV29-1 to TRBJ2-7, with TRBD1 matching 10 bases. Sequencing input: peripheral blood. CDR3 coding DNA: TGCAGCGTTAAGGGACAGGGGATTCGCGAGCAGTACTTC. Translation: CSVKGQGIREQYF.